A few counts support the clone carrying this T cell receptor (beta chain). Its antigen is undetermined. The CDR3 totals 15 residues. The V gene lost 4 bases and the J gene lost 0 bases, with 12 bases spanning the gap. This record comes from a study of T cells in Graves' hyperthyroidism and ophthalmopathy. Not enrolled were patients with uncontrolled infection, other autoimmune disease, pregnancy or lactation. The PBMCs studied were ones that came from 8.5 to 10 ml fresh peripheral blood. TCR beta CDR3 regions were amplified from RNA. The HTBI primer set drove a first-round RT-PCR of the TCR CDR3. TCRdb itself ran the multiplex PCR reads through MiXCR, one entry per CDR3 protein. The table lists some 560,000 distinct CDR3 sequences, around 16% of them singletons. Study results and limitations: Researchers report that a 13 V-J model separated ophthalmopathy from stable hyperthyroidism. Most clonotypes expanded in the thyroid (above 0.001) were also present in blood.

The specimen was blood. This rearrangement joins TRBV12-3 or TRBV12-4 to TRBJ1-1; D uncertain. This clonotype was sampled from a woman in her twenties or thirties with Graves' hyperthyroidism. In nucleotides, the CDR3 is TGTGCCAGCAGTTACGTGAGTGGGTTGAACACTGAAGCTTTCTTT. Protein: CASSYVSGLNTEAFF.